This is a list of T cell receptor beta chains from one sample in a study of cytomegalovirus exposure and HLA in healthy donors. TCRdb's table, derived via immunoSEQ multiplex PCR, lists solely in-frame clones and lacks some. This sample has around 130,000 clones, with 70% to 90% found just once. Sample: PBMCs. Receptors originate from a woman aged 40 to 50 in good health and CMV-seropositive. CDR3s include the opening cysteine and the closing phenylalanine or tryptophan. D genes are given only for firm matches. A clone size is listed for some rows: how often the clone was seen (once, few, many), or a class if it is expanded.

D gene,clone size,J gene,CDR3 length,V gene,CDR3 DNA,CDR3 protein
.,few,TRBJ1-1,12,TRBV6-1,TGTGCCAGCAGTCTCCGGGATACTGAAGCTTTCTTT,CASSLRDTEAFF
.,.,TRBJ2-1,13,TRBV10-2,TGCGCCAGCAGTGAGTCAAGGGGAAGAGAGCAGTTCTTC,CASSESRGREQFF
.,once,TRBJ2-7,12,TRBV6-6,TGTGCCAGCAGTTATTCCCGTTACGAGCAGTACTTC,CASSYSRYEQYF
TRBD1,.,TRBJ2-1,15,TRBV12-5,TGTGCTAGTGCTCCCACAGGGGGCGTTAACAATGAGCAGTTCTTC,CASAPTGGVNNEQFF
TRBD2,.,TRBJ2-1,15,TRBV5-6,TGTGCCAGCAGCTTGTGGGCTAGCGGGCACAATGAGCAGTTCTTC,CASSLWASGHNEQFF
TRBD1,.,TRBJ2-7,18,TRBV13,TGTGCCAGCAGCTCACTGGGACGGGACAGCCGTAGCTCCTACGAGCAGTACTTC,CASSSLGRDSRSSYEQYF
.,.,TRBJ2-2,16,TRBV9,TGTGCCAGCAGCTCGCGACTCGGTATTCAAACCGGGGAGCTGTTTTTT,CASSSRLGIQTGELFF
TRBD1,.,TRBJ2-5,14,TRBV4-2,TGTGCCAGCAGCCGAGACAGGGGGCAAGAGACCCAGTACTTC,CASSRDRGQETQYF
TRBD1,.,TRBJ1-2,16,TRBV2,TGTGCCAGCTGCCGGGACAGGGGCCCTAGGAACTATGGCTACACCTTC,CASCRDRGPRNYGYTF
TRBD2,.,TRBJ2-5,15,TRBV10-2,TGCGCCAGCATCGGCGGGGGGACTCATCAAGAGACCCAGTACTTC,CASIGGGTHQETQYF
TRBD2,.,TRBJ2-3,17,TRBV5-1,TGCGCCAGCAGCTTACCGACTAGCGGAGCAGGCACAGATACGCAGTATTTT,CASSLPTSGAGTDTQYF
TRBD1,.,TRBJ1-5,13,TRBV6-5,TGTGCCAGTGCACCGGGACAGGGGAAGCCCCAGCATTTT,CASAPGQGKPQHF
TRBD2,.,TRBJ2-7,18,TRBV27,TGTGCCAGCAGTTTCTTGGGGCCTTCCAGCGGGGGGGCCTACGAGCAGTACTTC,CASSFLGPSSGGAYEQYF
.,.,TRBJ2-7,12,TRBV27,TGTGCCAGCAGCCAAAACTCCTACGAGCAGTACTTC,CASSQNSYEQYF
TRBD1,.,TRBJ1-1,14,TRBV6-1,TGTGCCAGCACCACAGGGGGCTTAAGCACTGAAGCTTTCTTT,CASTTGGLSTEAFF
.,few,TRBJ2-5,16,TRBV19,TGTGCCAGTAGTATAGGACTACCTCGAGGGCAAGAGACCCAGTACTTC,CASSIGLPRGQETQYF
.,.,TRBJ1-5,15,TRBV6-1,TGTGCCAGCAGTCAGGACAGTTTATTCAATCAGCCCCAGCATTTT,CASSQDSLFNQPQHF
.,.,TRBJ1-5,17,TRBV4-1,TGCGCCAGCAGCCAAGCAGGACAGATCTATAGCAATCAGCCCCAGCATTTT,CASSQAGQIYSNQPQHF
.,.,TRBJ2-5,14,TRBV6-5,TGTGCCAGCAGTTACAACAGGGAGTGGGAGACCCAGTACTTC,CASSYNREWETQYF
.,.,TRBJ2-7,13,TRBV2,TGTGCCAGCAGTGTCGGACAGCGCTACGAGCAGTACTTC,CASSVGQRYEQYF
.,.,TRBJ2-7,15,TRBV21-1,TGTGCCAGCACCAAAAACTGCAGGGATATCTACGAGCAGTACTTC,CASTKNCRDIYEQYF
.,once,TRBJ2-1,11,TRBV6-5,TGTGCCAGCAGCCCAGACAGGGAGCAGTTCTTC,CASSPDREQFF
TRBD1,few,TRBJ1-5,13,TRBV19,TGTGCCAGTAGTACCCGGACAGGCGACCCTCAGCATTTT,CASSTRTGDPQHF
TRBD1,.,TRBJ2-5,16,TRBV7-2,TGTGCCAGCAGCTACCTCCCGACAGGGGGCGAGGAGACCCAGTACTTC,CASSYLPTGGEETQYF
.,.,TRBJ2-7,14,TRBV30,TGTGCCTGGAGTGGAACCGACAGGTACTACGAGCAGTACTTC,CAWSGTDRYYEQYF
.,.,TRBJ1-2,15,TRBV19,TGTGCGGCCTCGGAAGCCACACAGGGAAACTATGGCTACACCTTC,CAASEATQGNYGYTF
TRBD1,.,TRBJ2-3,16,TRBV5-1,TGCGCCAGCAGCCAAGGGACAGCCCAAAGCACAGATACGCAGTATTTT,CASSQGTAQSTDTQYF
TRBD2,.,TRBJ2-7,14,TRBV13,TGTGCCAGCAGGAGGAGCGGGGACCGCTACGAGCAGTACTTC,CASRRSGDRYEQYF
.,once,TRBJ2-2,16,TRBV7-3,TGTGCCAGCAGCTACTTGGGACTCCTGAACACCGGGGAGCTGTTTTTT,CASSYLGLLNTGELFF
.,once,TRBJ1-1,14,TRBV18,TGTGCCAGCTCACCTGCCAGGGGTGACACTGAAGCTTTCTTT,CASSPARGDTEAFF
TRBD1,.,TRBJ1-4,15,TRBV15,TGTGCCACCAGCGCCCCAGGGACAGGGACTGAAAAACTGTTTTTT,CATSAPGTGTEKLFF
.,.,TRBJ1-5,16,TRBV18,TGTGCCAGCTCACCAACGAACCGGGGTTTAAATCAGCCCCAGCATTTT,CASSPTNRGLNQPQHF
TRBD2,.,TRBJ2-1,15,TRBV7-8,TGTGCCAGCAGCCCCCTTAGCGGGAGTCACAATGAGCAGTTCTTC,CASSPLSGSHNEQFF
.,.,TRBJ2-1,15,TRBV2,TGTGCCAGCAGTGATATAGCCGGCCTGTACAATGAGCAGTTCTTC,CASSDIAGLYNEQFF
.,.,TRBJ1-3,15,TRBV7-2,TGTGCCAGCAGCTTGGACATACTCTCTGGAAACACCATATATTTT,CASSLDILSGNTIYF
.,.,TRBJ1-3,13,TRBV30,TGTGCCTGGACACAGATCTCTGGAAACACCATATATTTT,CAWTQISGNTIYF